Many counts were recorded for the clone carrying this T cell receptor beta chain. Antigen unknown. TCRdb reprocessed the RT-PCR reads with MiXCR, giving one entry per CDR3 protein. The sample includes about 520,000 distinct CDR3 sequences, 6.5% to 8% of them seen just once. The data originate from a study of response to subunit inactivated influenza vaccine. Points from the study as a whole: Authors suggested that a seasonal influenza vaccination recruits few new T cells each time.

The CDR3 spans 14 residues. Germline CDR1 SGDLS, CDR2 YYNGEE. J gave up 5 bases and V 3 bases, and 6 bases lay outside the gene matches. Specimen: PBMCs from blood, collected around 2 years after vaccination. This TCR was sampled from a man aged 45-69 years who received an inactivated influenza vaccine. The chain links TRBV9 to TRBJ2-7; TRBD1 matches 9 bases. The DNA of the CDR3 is TGTGCCAGCAGCGCGGGACAGGGTTCGAACGAGCAGTACTTC. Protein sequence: CASSAGQGSNEQYF.